This T cell receptor (beta chain) was obtained from a study of shared clonotypes between healthy human individuals. Across the whole study: Per-donor plates numbered three CD4 naive, three CD4 memory, two CD8 naive and one CD8 memory.

Only Caucasian adults living in Nashville, Tennessee made up the donor group. Sequencing was performed with immunoSEQ multiplex PCR; in TCRdb, only in-frame clones are kept and a portion is missing. Among over a million clones listed, more than 60% were seen once. The CDR3 totals 14 residues. The ends were cut back, 6 bases at V and 0 bases at J, with 10 bases in the middle. Germline V CDR1 and CDR2: SGHAT, FQNNGV. The gene calls are TRBV11-2 and TRBJ2-3; D gene ambiguous. This TCR was sampled from a young man in good health. The material sequenced was memory CD4+ T cells sorted from blood. The subset is: CD45RA-negative fraction. CDR3 amino acids: CASRLAASTDTQYF. The CDR3 nucleotides read TGTGCCAGCAGGCTGGCGGCTAGCACAGATACGCAGTATTTT.